What follows is one T cell receptor beta chain and its context. Authors' methods: Researchers report that nucleated cell counts were estimated from reference gene primer amplification. Libraries were prepared by immunoSEQ multiplex PCR; TCRdb keeps only in-frame clonotypes and omits some of them. For V, J and clone size, that table is used; D and trimming come from the DNA. The data show roughly 380,000 clones, approximately 89% seen once. One Seattle source followed patients from active infection through their disease course. The data originate from a study of blood T cell repertoires in COVID-19. Overall study context: COVID-19 samples from acute and convalescent phases originated in the United States, Italy and Spain.

This CDR3 comprises 15 residues. The V gene end was trimmed by 1 base and the J gene end by 1 base; junction bases not matched to a gene: 2. Germline V gives CDR1 SGHDT, CDR2 YYEEEE. The sequenced sample consisted of peripheral blood. The sequence came from a woman aged 55-70 years with COVID-19, enrolled during active disease. This chain connects TRBV5-6 to TRBJ2-5, with 9 bases that match TRBD1. The CDR3 sequence: CASSLLTGGQETQYF. CDR3 coding DNA: TGTGCCAGCAGCTTGCTGACAGGGGGCCAAGAGACCCAGTACTTC.